The 8 T cell receptor beta chains in this list originate from one sample, sequenced in a study of tumor-infiltrating lymphocytes in primary liver carcinoma (TCRdb year 2017). RNA from unsorted whole blood was extracted with TRIzol reagent, and germline DNA was obtained with the DNeasy Blood & Tissue kit. Sequencing relied on an Illumina HiSeq 2500. Using a constant-region primer and ProtoScript II reverse transcriptase, TCRbeta-specific cDNA was reverse-transcribed from around 500 ng total RNA. Construction of the TCRbeta libraries relied on three nested rounds of multiplex PCR, following a slightly modified ARM-PCR procedure. Each of the first two PCR rounds ran for around 11 cycles using multiplex TRBV1-TRBV30 forward primers together with a Cbeta reverse primer. Starting from the raw public reads, TCRdb applied fastp trimming at Q25, assembled clones with MiXCR and retained in-frame beta chains. CDR3 protein duplicates are merged, each entry listing the most common genes and DNA. The sample has about 320,000 distinct CDR3 sequences on record, 65% of them singletons. Roughly 10% of the sample rests with the top ten.

Sequenced input: peripheral blood. The receptors come from a man aged 35-49 years with primary liver carcinoma and hepatitis B virus infection.

This rearrangement joins TRBV13 to TRBJ2-5, with 7 bases that match TRBD2. V shed 1 base, J shed 4 bases, and the junction held 9 bases outside the gene matches. This CDR3 is 16 amino acids long. From germline, CDR1 is PRHDT and CDR2 FYEKMQ (reference sequence). CDR3 nucleotide sequence: TGTGCCAGCAGCTTAGAGTCGGCGGGAGCACGAGAGACCCAGTACTTC. This translates into CASSLESAGARETQYF.

This clonotype was recorded many times. The chain joins TRBV4-1 to TRBJ2-3, with 10 bases that match TRBD1. This CDR3 has 15 residues. Unmatched junction bases numbered 3, after V lost 6 bases and J lost 0 bases. Germline-derived CDR1 and CDR2 are MGHRA and YSYEKL. This chain's CDR3 is CASRSDRGSTDTQYF. DNA for the CDR3: TGCGCCAGCAGATCGGACAGGGGGAGCACAGATACGCAGTATTTT.

For this clonotype: The junction departs from the called germline gene at one end, perhaps through a read error. The gene calls are TRBV5-4 and TRBJ2-5, with no clear D. The CDR3 runs 13 residues. Per the germline V gene, CDR1 is SGHNT and CDR2 is YYREEE (reference sequence). CDR3 coding DNA: TGTGCCAGCAGCACTGCGGAACAAGAGGCCCAGTACTTC. Amino acid sequence: CASSTAEQEAQYF.

With respect to this clonotype: The conserved phenylalanine or tryptophan normally closing the CDR3 is absent here, so this likely arose from a read error. No DNA is shown, since the ends of the CDR3 on it are uncertain; the CDR3 is the one TCRdb lists. The chain carries TRBV29-1 and TRBJ2-3. The CDR3 spans 12 residues, counting both ends. The germline V gene has CDR1 SQVTM and CDR2 ANQGSEA. The CDR3: CSARAITDTRYI.

Remarks on this clonotype: This is likely a read error, given that the CDR3 carries no conserved phenylalanine or tryptophan at its end. The rearrangement uses TRBV28 and TRBJ2-7; D unresolved. The CDR3 has 12 amino acids. Germline-derived CDR1 and CDR2 are MDHEN and SYDVKM. The CDR3 reads CASSFLTYKQYC. Written as DNA, the CDR3 is TGTGCCAGCAGTTTTTTAACCTACAAGCAGTACTGC.

The rearrangement joins TRBV7-8 to TRBJ2-5; D remains ambiguous. Trimming took off 8 bases at V and 3 bases at J, with 16 bases between the two ends. This CDR3 has 14 residues. The germline V gene encodes CDR1 SGHVS and CDR2 FQNEAQ. For the CDR3, the DNA is TGTGCCAGCGGCAATGGACGTCTCGAAGAGACCCAGTACTTC. This codes for CASGNGRLEETQYF.

This chain uses TRBV5-1 with TRBJ2-5; D may be TRBD1 (6 bases). The CDR3 is made up of 15 amino acids. CDR1 SGHRS and CDR2 YFSETQ come from the germline V gene. Trimming stripped 5 bases from V and 1 base from J, with 15 bases between. The CDR3 nucleotides read TGCGCCAGCAGGACCCAGTGGGGGCCCCAAGAGACCCAGTACTTC. Translating it yields CASRTQWGPQETQYF.

Turning to this clonotype: Just one base apart from a much larger clone, this may be a read error. The rearrangement joins TRBV15 to TRBJ2-5; D is possibly TRBD2 (5 bases). Germline values: CDR1 LNHNV, CDR2 YYDKDF (reference sequence). Trimming took off 3 bases at V and 1 base at J, with 15 bases between the two ends. The CDR3 runs to 16 residues. CDR3 in DNA: TGTGCCACCAGCAGCGATGGCGAAGGACTCCAAGAGACCCAGTACTTC. Translated, it gives CATSSDGEGLQETQYF.